The clone carrying this TCR beta chain was picked up one time. The data derive from a study of blood T cell repertoires in COVID-19. Overall study: Samples taken during acute and convalescent COVID-19 were collected in the United States, Italy and Spain.

Participants spanned ages roughly 18 to 95 years and resided in 20 to 30 US areas. V dropped 2 bases and J dropped 9; count of bases not matched to a gene: 19. The germline V gene encodes CDR1 LGHNT and CDR2 FRNRAP. This CDR3 is 18 amino acids long. As handled by the study authors: Reference gene primer amplification in the assay estimated nucleated cell counts. TCRdb's table, derived via immunoSEQ multiplex PCR, lists solely in-frame clones and lacks some. That table is the source of V, J and clone size, and D and trimming were worked out from the DNA. The sample has over 250,000 clones, around nine tenths seen once.

This chain uses TRBV12-5 with TRBJ1-5, with 7 bases identical to TRBD1. Sequenced: PBMCs or T cells enriched from blood (not recorded which). The TCR originated in a man in his sixties who had recovered from COVID-19. This CDR3 is CASGLPYVWKGAGWPQHF. The DNA for the CDR3 is TGTGCTAGTGGTTTGCCGTATGTGTGGAAGGGGGCTGGTTGGCCCCAGCATTTT. The variable domain in full, with the rest retrieved from reference TRBV12-5 and TRBJ1-5, is DARVTQTPRHKVTEMGQEVTMRCQPILGHNTVFWYRQTMMQGLELLAYFRNRAPLDDSGMPKDRFSAEMPDATLATLKIQPSEPRDSAVYFCASGLPYVWKGAGWPQHFGDGTRLSIL.